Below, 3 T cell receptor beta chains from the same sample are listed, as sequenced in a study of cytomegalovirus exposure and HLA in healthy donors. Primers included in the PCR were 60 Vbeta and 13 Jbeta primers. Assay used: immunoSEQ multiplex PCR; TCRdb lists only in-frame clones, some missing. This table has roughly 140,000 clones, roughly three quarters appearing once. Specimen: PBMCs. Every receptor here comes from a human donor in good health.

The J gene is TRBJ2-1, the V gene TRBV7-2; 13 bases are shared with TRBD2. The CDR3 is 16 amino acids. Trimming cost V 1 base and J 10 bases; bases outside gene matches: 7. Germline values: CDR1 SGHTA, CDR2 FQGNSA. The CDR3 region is CASSLEGLAGRREQFF. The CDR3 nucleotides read TGTGCCAGCAGCTTAGAGGGACTAGCGGGACGGCGGGAGCAGTTCTTC.

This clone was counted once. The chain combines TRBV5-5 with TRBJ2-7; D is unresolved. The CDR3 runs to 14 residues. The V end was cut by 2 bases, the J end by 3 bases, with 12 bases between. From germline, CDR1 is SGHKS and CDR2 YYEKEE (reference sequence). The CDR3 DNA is TGTGCCAGCAGCTTATTGCCAGGCTACTACGAGCAGTACTTC. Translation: CASSLLPGYYEQYF.

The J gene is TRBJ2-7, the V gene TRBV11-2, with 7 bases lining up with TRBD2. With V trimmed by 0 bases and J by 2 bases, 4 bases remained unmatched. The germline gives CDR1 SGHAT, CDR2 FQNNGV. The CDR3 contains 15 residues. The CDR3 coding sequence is TGTGCCAGCAGCTTAGATCGGGGGGTTACCTACGAGCAGTACTTC. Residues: CASSLDRGVTYEQYF.